This T cell receptor beta chain was captured by sequencing in a study of T cell repertoires in cytomegalovirus infection. TCRdb itself ran the reads through MiXCR, one entry per CDR3 protein. The data contain 150,000 to 200,000 distinct CDR3 sequences, approximately 15% of them seen just once; the ten biggest clones take up 20% to 30%. After removal of 6 bases from V and 4 bases from J, the junction contained 5 bases not matched to a gene. The length of the CDR3 is 15 residues. Looked up from germline, CDR1 is MNHEY and CDR2 is SVGAGI. The sequenced sample was PBMCs. This chain joins TRBV6-5 and TRBJ2-2; 10 bases fit TRBD1. This TCR derives from a human donor in good health (CMV status not recorded). Some clones in this sample may be carry-over from other donors' samples. The CDR3 DNA sequence: TGTGCCAGCAGAGCCGGGACAGGGGCCACCGGGGAGCTGTTTTTT. It specifies CASRAGTGATGELFF.